The 4 T cell receptor beta chains presented below share a single source sample, sequenced in a study of vaccination and CD4 T cells after COVID-19. Regarding treatment: roughly 10-day PBMC culture with coronavirus spike peptide pools or control peptides (ViraFEST assay). Harvesting of the unexposed donor's CD4+ T cells predated the COVID-19 pandemic (2011-2018). No antigens are known for them. Sequencing of DNA taken from cultured CD4+ T cells relied on the Oncomine TCR Beta short-read assay. TCRdb recomputed calls from the PCR reads with MiXCR, one row per CDR3 protein. The sample holds about 7,600 distinct CDR3 sequences, approximately 49% seen once. The sample comprised CD4+ T cells from blood, cultured in vitro. The receptors derive from a human donor in good health.

The chain combines TRBV28 with TRBJ2-1, with 7 bases aligning to TRBD1. Germline CDR1 is MDHEN and CDR2 is SYDVKM. The length of the CDR3 is 14 residues. V shed 6 bases and J 4 bases; nucleotides not matched to a gene: 6. Here the CDR3 reads CASRQGVSYNEQFF. The CDR3 bases are TGTGCCAGCAGGCAGGGGGTTTCTTACAATGAGCAGTTCTTC.

The count of this clonotype is one. J is TRBJ2-7 and V is TRBV19, with 7 bases identical to TRBD1. Per the germline V gene, CDR1 is LNHDA and CDR2 is SQIVND (reference sequence). This CDR3 spans 13 amino acids. V lost 5 bases and J lost 2; bases outside the gene matches: 3. CDR3 nucleotides: TGTGCCAGTAGTGACAGGGTTCCCTACGAGCAGTACTTC. It codes for CASSDRVPYEQYF.

This chain joins TRBV27 and TRBJ2-3, with D perhaps matching TRBD1 or TRBD2 (5 bases each). Per the germline V gene, CDR1 is MNHEY and CDR2 is SMNVEV (reference sequence). Trimming stripped 1 base from V and 8 bases from J, with 13 bases between. The CDR3 is 14 amino acids. The CDR3 is CASSLLGVVGTQYF. CDR3 sequence (DNA): TGTGCCAGCAGTTTATTGGGGGTGGTGGGTACGCAGTATTTT.

As concerns this clonotype: At one end, the junction sequence differs from germline, possibly due to a read error. The chain uses TRBV5-3 and TRBJ1-6; a weak D match, TRBD1 (6 bases). TRBV5-3 is an ORF for which the function is uncertain. The CDR3 covers 16 residues. CDR3 in amino acids: CASSSGAGALNSPLHF. CDR3 bases: TGTGCCAGCAGCTCGGGGGCGGGGGCGTTGAATTCACCCCTCCACTTT.